This T cell receptor beta chain was found in a study of CD8 T cells in Susac syndrome (dated by TCRdb to 2018 to 2020). For the wider study: Whether CD8+ T cell activation and differentiation in Susac syndrome was antigen driven was tested using repertoire sequencing. Clonality of the CD8+ T cell repertoire was compared between around eleven healthy donors, some 14 Susac syndrome patients and under 16 multiple sclerosis patients.

According to the germline V gene (reference sequence), CDR1 reads MNHEY and CDR2 reads SMNVEV. From its cysteine to its phenylalanine, the CDR3 spans 14 amino acids. Only CDR3 DNA remains: 42 bases, in frame from the first base. The germline ends are 12 bases apart after V is trimmed by 2 bases and J by 4 bases. What the study reported, not specific to this receptor: The number of individuals in the TCR sequencing and HLA analysis was acknowledged as relatively small.

RNA was extracted using the RNeasy kit, and roughly 0.5 to 1 microgram was reverse transcribed with random hexamers. The immunoSEQ multiplex PCR assay, which covers 54 Vbeta and 13 Jbeta segments, was used to amplify TCR beta CDR3 regions. To correct PCR amplification bias, a synthetic template baseline was used for both primer optimization and computational correction. The published analysis was carried out like this. Reads were annotated to V, D and J genes according to IMGT and were analyzed with immunoSEQ Analyzer, with only productive sequences retained. To calculate clonality, Shannon entropy was normalized by log2 of the number of productive unique sequences and then subtracted from one. For each patient and control, public and private clones were evaluated within the 100 most prevalent clones. Susac-specific clones were defined as absent from healthy and MS cohorts, around 1,000 published viral clones and other ImmuneACCESS disease sequences. TCRdb itself trimmed the public reads at Q25 with fastp, ran MiXCR and retained productive beta chains. Each CDR3 protein appears once, grouped with its most common genes and DNA. The V and J calls here are based on TCRdb, not the publication. This sample has 150,000 to 190,000 distinct CDR3 sequences in its table, and about 94% of those were observed once. The ten largest clones capture over 0.2% of the sample.

A note on this clonotype: Its antigen specificity is not known. No base-level quality is on record; no much larger clone is a single base apart.

High-throughput TCR beta sequencing profiled peripheral blood CD8+ and CD4+ T cells from healthy donors, Susac syndrome patients and multiple sclerosis patients. Multiple sclerosis controls were treatment-naive patients with stable or active relapsing-remitting disease fulfilling revised McDonald criteria. CD8+ TEMRA cells were enriched by FACS, while bulk CD8+ and CD4+ T cells were purified by magnetic negative isolation. Blood was collected in EDTA tubes and processed within 24 hours, with PBMCs isolated through density gradient centrifugation. PBMCs intended for TCR sequencing were frozen in liquid nitrogen and were later thawed in a 37 degrees C water bath. The sorted or isolated CD4+, CD8+ and CD8+ TEMRA cells had a purity of 90% or higher.

This clonotype was sampled from a human donor with multiple sclerosis. The receptor chain draws on TRBV27 and TRBJ2-7, with the D gene uncertain. Input material: CD8+ T cells from PBMCs. The sequenced DNA is TGTGCCAGCAGTTTAAGCAGAACGTCTTACGAGCAGTACTTC. Its amino acids are CASSLSRTSYEQYF.